The 15 T cell receptor beta chains below all came from one sample that was sequenced in a study of T cell changes during pregnancy in multiple sclerosis. Only in-frame clones appear in the TCRdb table, and some are missing; sequencing was by immunoSEQ multiplex PCR. The sample records around 80,000 clones, 90% to 95% being singletons. The source was peripheral blood, collected before pregnancy. Source of these receptors: a female donor with multiple sclerosis, enrolled in a pregnancy study.

The chain joins TRBV28 to TRBJ1-4, with unresolved D. Between the trimmed V and J ends, which lost 1 base and 5 bases, there was a span of 8 bases. The V gene's germline CDR1 is MDHEN and CDR2 SYDVKM. The length of the CDR3 is 14 residues. In DNA, the CDR3 is TGTGCCAGCAGTTTATTCGGTCTGAATGAAAAACTGTTTTTT. Its protein product is CASSLFGLNEKLFF.

Only one count was recorded for this clone. The chain combines TRBV5-4 with TRBJ1-2, with D possibly matching TRBD1 (6 bases). The V end lost 5 bases, the J end lost 8 bases, and 22 bases lay between the germline ends. Germline assignment: CDR1 SGHNT and CDR2 YYREEE (reference sequence). This CDR3 has 15 amino acids. Written as DNA, the CDR3 is TGTGCCAGCAGAGGATCGCCCCAGGGGTTAGTAGGCTACACCTTC. It encodes CASRGSPQGLVGYTF.

This chain uses TRBV28 with TRBJ2-7; D gene uncertain. Germline values: CDR1 MDHEN, CDR2 SYDVKM. The CDR3 loop spans 11 amino acids. V was shortened by 4 bases and J by 4 bases, with 5 bases between the two germline ends. The CDR3 sequence: CASSSVYEQYF. DNA for the CDR3: TGTGCCAGCAGTTCAGTATACGAGCAGTACTTC.

The gene calls are TRBV9 and TRBJ2-5; D may be TRBD1 (5 bases). CDR3 length: 15 amino acids. The germline V and J ends were trimmed by 0 bases and 0 bases, with 9 bases remaining between them. Germline CDR1 and CDR2: SGDLS and YYNGEE. CDR3 amino acids: CASSVEGAYQETQYF. DNA for the CDR3: TGTGCCAGCAGCGTAGAAGGGGCCTACCAAGAGACCCAGTACTTC.

This chain links TRBV19 with TRBJ2-3; 11 bases map to TRBD2. V shed 10 bases and J 5 bases; nucleotides not matched to a gene: 11. The CDR3 length is 15 residues. Germline V CDR1 and CDR2: LNHDA, SQIVND (reference sequence). CDR3 in DNA: TGTGCCACTTCAACCGGGACTAGCGGAAGAGATACGCAGTATTTT. This codes for CATSTGTSGRDTQYF.

The rearrangement uses TRBV7-6 and TRBJ2-5; TRBD2 matches 8 bases. CDR1 is SGHVS, CDR2 FNYEAQ, per germline. The CDR3 contains 15 residues. Trimming at V came to 5 bases and at J to 3 bases, leaving 8 bases not matched to a gene. CDR3 region: CASSGIAGSEETQYF. In nucleotides, the CDR3 is TGTGCCAGCAGCGGTATAGCGGGATCGGAAGAGACCCAGTACTTC.

The table lists this clone with a count of one. The V call is TRBV4-1, the J call TRBJ2-5; D is perhaps TRBD2 (6 bases). Trimming left V 3 bases short and J 1 base short, with 12 bases between. Germline assignment: CDR1 MGHRA and CDR2 YSYEKL. This CDR3 is built from 15 residues. As DNA, the CDR3 is TGCGCCAGCAGCCATAGTGACGGGGGCCAAGAGACCCAGTACTTC. Encoded protein: CASSHSDGGQETQYF.

The chain employs TRBV5-6 and TRBJ2-7, with 8 bases lining up with TRBD1. CDR3 length: 13 residues. The J segment lost 3 bases and the V segment lost 3 bases, leaving 2 bases of the junction unmatched. Per germline, CDR1 SGHDT and CDR2 YYEEEE. CDR3 DNA sequence: TGTGCCAGCAGCTCCACAGGGGGCTACGAGCAGTACTTC. Translating gives CASSSTGGYEQYF.

The J gene is TRBJ2-5, the V gene TRBV18; the D is unclear. V lost 6 bases and J lost 2, with 4 bases in between. This CDR3 spans 11 amino acids. The germline V gene has CDR1 KGHSH and CDR2 LQKENI. CDR3 in amino acids: CASSQQETQYF. The CDR3 DNA sequence: TGTGCCAGCTCCCAGCAAGAGACCCAGTACTTC.

The V call is TRBV7-8, the J call TRBJ2-7; 7 bases align to TRBD1. V was pared by 3 bases and J by 5 bases, with 7 bases of the junction left unmatched. The CDR3 loop spans 14 amino acids. Germline CDR1 is SGHVS and CDR2 is FQNEAQ. The CDR3, as DNA: TGTGCCAGCAGCTTTCGACAGGGAAGGGACGAGCAGTACTTC. This encodes CASSFRQGRDEQYF.

The chain employs TRBV2 and TRBJ2-5, with a tentative D call TRBD1 (7 bases). The CDR3 loop spans 14 amino acids. V lost 1 base and J 5 bases, leaving 11 bases between the germline ends. Germline CDR1 reads SNHLY; CDR2 reads FYNNEI. CDR3: CASSEEGAGETQYF. In DNA, the CDR3 is TGTGCCAGCAGTGAAGAGGGGGCGGGGGAGACCCAGTACTTC.

This clone occurred a few times. The rearrangement links TRBV6-5 to TRBJ2-7; D perhaps matches TRBD2 (7 bases). The V end lost 0 bases, the J end lost 5 bases, and 11 bases lay between the germline ends. CDR3 length: 14 residues. CDR1 and CDR2 (germline): MNHEY, SVGAGI. The CDR3 nucleotides read TGTGCCAGCAGTTACTCGACGGGGGGCAACGAGCAGTACTTC. Amino acids: CASSYSTGGNEQYF.

This chain uses TRBV12-5 with TRBJ2-2, with 14 positions matching TRBD2. V dropped 2 bases and J dropped 8; count of bases not matched to a gene: 19. This CDR3 has 21 amino acids. Germline loops: CDR1 LGHNT, CDR2 FRNRAP. In DNA, the CDR3 is TGTGCTAGTGGTTTGTTCCTATTTGGGACTAGCGGGAGTCCCACTGCGGGGGAGCTGTTTTTT. As protein: CASGLFLFGTSGSPTAGELFF.

The V call is TRBV5-1, the J call TRBJ2-2, with 10 bases lining up with TRBD1. Germline CDR1 is SGHRS and CDR2 is YFSETQ. Losses at the gene ends were 2 bases for V and 4 bases for J; bases not matched to a gene: 2. This CDR3 has 15 residues. For the CDR3, the DNA is TGCGCCAGCAGCTTAGGGACAGGGGTCACCGGGGAGCTGTTTTTT. As protein: CASSLGTGVTGELFF. Complete variable domain (other parts from reference TRBV5-1 and TRBJ2-2): KAGVTQTPRYLIKTRGQQVTLSCSPISGHRSVSWYQQTPGQGLQFLFEYFSETQRNKGNFPGRFSGRQFSNSRSEMNVSTLELGDSALYLCASSLGTGVTGELFFGEGSRLTVL.

CDR3 loop: CASSSDSQETQYF. The CDR3 DNA sequence: TGTGCCAGCAGCTCCGACAGCCAAGAGACCCAGTACTTC. J is TRBJ2-5 and V is TRBV7-8, with TRBD1 as a possible D gene (5 bases). Trimming shortened V by 4 bases and J by 1 base, and 7 bases separated the two germline ends. Germline lookup yields CDR1 SGHVS and CDR2 FQNEAQ. This CDR3 comprises 13 residues.